The 27 T cell receptor beta chains presented below share a single source sample, sequenced in a study of blood T cell repertoires in COVID-19. The method was immunoSEQ multiplex PCR; TCRdb's version includes in-frame clones alone and lacks a portion of them. The sample consists of more than 300,000 clones, 85% to 90% of them appearing once. The sample comprised PBMCs or T cells enriched from blood (not recorded which). The receptors stem from a young man who had recovered from COVID-19.

The chain has TRBV7-2 and TRBJ1-6; D may be TRBD1 (5 bases). The germline V and J ends were trimmed by 2 bases and 6 bases, with 14 bases remaining between them. From germline, CDR1 is SGHTA and CDR2 FQGNSA. The CDR3 contains 16 residues. Here the CDR3 DNA reads TGTGCCAGCAGCTTAAGTCAAGGGGCAAGTAATTCACCCCTCCACTTT. As protein: CASSLSQGASNSPLHF.

The CDR3 nucleotides are TGCGCCAGCAGCCAAGAGACAGGGGACGAGCAGTACTTC. This codes for CASSQETGDEQYF. The chain has TRBV4-1 and TRBJ2-7; 8 nucleotides align to TRBD1. Germline V gene lookup returns CDR1 MGHRA and CDR2 YSYEKL. The V segment lost 0 bases and the J segment 5 bases; nucleotides outside the gene matches: 0. The CDR3 sequence is 13 residues long.

The chain is built from TRBV27 and TRBJ2-6; 7 nucleotides line up with TRBD1. Losses at the gene ends were 9 bases for V and 2 bases for J; bases not matched to a gene: 7. The CDR3 length is 15 residues. CDR1 is MNHEY and CDR2 is SMNVEV in the germline V gene (reference sequence). Here the CDR3 DNA reads TGTGCCAGTCATTCGACAGGGACTGGGGCCAACGTCCTGACTTTC. Its translation: CASHSTGTGANVLTF.

J is TRBJ1-5 and V is TRBV4-2, with a possible D match to TRBD1 (5 bases). Trimming removed 1 base from V and 2 bases from J, with 12 bases in between. The CDR3 length is 16 residues. Germline loops: CDR1 LGHNA, CDR2 YNFKEQ. The CDR3 DNA follows: TGTGCCAGCAGCCAAGGGGGGGAGCTAGGCAATCAGCCCCAGCATTTT. This codes for CASSQGGELGNQPQHF.

V gene TRBV4-1 combines with J gene TRBJ1-1; 10 bases match TRBD1. V dropped 6 bases and J dropped 0; count of bases not matched to a gene: 7. Germline-derived CDR1 and CDR2 are MGHRA and YSYEKL. This CDR3 is built from 16 residues. CDR3 nucleotides: TGCGCCAGCAGTAAATGGGACAGGGGAATGAACACTGAAGCTTTCTTT. It codes for CASSKWDRGMNTEAFF.

The genes are TRBV28 and TRBJ2-3; 9 bases fit TRBD2. Germline CDR1 and CDR2: MDHEN and SYDVKM. This CDR3 region has 14 residues. The V gene end was trimmed by 6 bases and the J gene end by 7 bases; junction bases not matched to a gene: 8. CDR3 sequence reads: CASRLSGGVHTQYF. The CDR3 DNA sequence: TGTGCCAGCAGACTTAGCGGGGGCGTTCATACGCAGTATTTT.

This clone was detected only once. The chain uses TRBV5-6 and TRBJ1-2; possibly TRBD1 for D (5 bases). Trimming removed 0 bases at V and 5 bases at J, with 14 bases between. CDR1 and CDR2 from the germline V gene are SGHDT and YYEEEE. The CDR3 is 15 amino acids. The CDR3 here is CASSLEARVTYGYTF. The CDR3 DNA is TGTGCCAGCAGCTTGGAGGCCAGGGTGACATATGGCTACACCTTC.

The chain is built from TRBV5-6 and TRBJ2-5; 8 nucleotides line up with TRBD1. CDR1 is SGHDT, CDR2 YYEEEE, per germline. This CDR3 comprises 15 residues. With 3 bases clipped from V and 5 bases from J, the junction kept 9 bases outside the gene matches. The CDR3 region is CASSYKTGVQETQYF. CDR3 sequence (DNA): TGTGCCAGCAGCTATAAGACAGGGGTACAGGAGACCCAGTACTTC.

The chain links TRBV29-1 to TRBJ1-1, with unresolved D. Trimming removed 7 bases at V and 1 base at J, with 25 bases between. This CDR3 is 17 amino acids long. Germline assignment: CDR1 SQVTM and CDR2 ANQGSEA. The CDR3 DNA sequence: TGCAGCGGCCGTCCTGGCCTTGAGGATATACCGAACACTGAAGCTTTCTTT. Translation: CSGRPGLEDIPNTEAFF.

The gene calls are TRBV3-1 (or the pseudogene TRBV3-2) and TRBJ2-3, with D perhaps TRBD1 (6 bases). This CDR3 spans 16 amino acids. V was cut by 0 bases and J by 2 bases, with 12 bases left in between. Germline V CDR1 and CDR2: LGHDT, YNNKEL (reference sequence). This chain's CDR3 is CASSQEWNRVTDTQYF. The CDR3 DNA reads as TGTGCCAGCAGCCAAGAATGGAACAGGGTCACAGATACGCAGTATTTT.

V usage is TRBV11-3 and J usage is TRBJ1-3; D may be TRBD1 (5 bases). Trimming took 1 base from V and 0 from J, leaving 13 bases between them. This CDR3 has 17 residues. Per germline, CDR1 SGHNT and CDR2 YENEEA. This CDR3 is CASSLGAGLISGNTIYF. CDR3 DNA: TGTGCCAGCAGCTTAGGAGCAGGGCTAATCTCTGGAAACACCATATATTTT.

This clone was seen a handful of times. The chain uses TRBV27 and TRBJ2-7; 10 bases fit TRBD2. J lost 3 bases, V lost 3 bases, and 5 bases had no gene match. This CDR3 comprises 15 residues. Germline V lookup: CDR1 MNHEY, CDR2 SMNVEV (reference sequence). The CDR3 loop is CASSFRAGGLYEQYF. In DNA form, the CDR3 reads TGTGCCAGCAGTTTCAGAGCGGGGGGGCTCTACGAGCAGTACTTC.

The chain is built from TRBV5-6 and TRBJ2-5; D not resolved. This CDR3 comprises 15 residues. From germline, CDR1 is SGHDT and CDR2 YYEEEE. Trimming took off 0 bases at V and 1 base at J, with 10 bases between the two ends. CDR3 bases: TGTGCCAGCAGCTTGGTTGGGCAATCCCAAGAGACCCAGTACTTC. It yields the protein CASSLVGQSQETQYF.

This chain joins TRBV3-1 (or the pseudogene TRBV3-2) and TRBJ2-5; 13 bases match TRBD2. Germline CDR1 and CDR2: LGHDT and YNNKEL (reference sequence). The V segment lost 4 bases and the J segment 5 bases; nucleotides outside the gene matches: 4. The CDR3 extends over 15 amino acids. The CDR3 protein is CASSRGLAGDETQYF. CDR3 bases: TGTGCCAGCAGCCGAGGACTAGCGGGGGATGAGACCCAGTACTTC.

This clone was seen many times. The chain couples TRBV15 to TRBJ1-6; TRBD1 is a possible D gene (6 bases). The ends were cut back, 2 bases at V and 8 bases at J, with 10 bases in the middle. This CDR3 has 14 residues. Germline values: CDR1 LNHNV, CDR2 YYDKDF (reference sequence). The DNA for the CDR3 is TGTGCCACCAGCAGAACTGCAGGGGATTCACCCCTCCACTTT. Protein product: CATSRTAGDSPLHF.

The CDR3 DNA follows: TGTGCCATCAGTGAGACTCGGACCGGGGTCTATAGCAATCAGCCCCAGCATTTT. Its protein is CAISETRTGVYSNQPQHF. The chain couples TRBV10-3 to TRBJ1-5; D is ambiguous. This CDR3 spans 18 amino acids. Germline values: CDR1 ENHRY, CDR2 SYGVKD. V shed 2 bases and J shed 0 bases, with 17 bases lying between them.

Only a few counts were recorded for this clone. The chain recombines TRBV5-1 with TRBJ1-5, with D uncertain. Germline V CDR1 and CDR2: SGHRS, YFSETQ. V lost 5 bases, J lost 4 bases, and 13 bases lay in between. The CDR3 length is 14 residues. The CDR3 region has the DNA TGCGCCAGCAGTCCCGGACTGGAGAATCAGCCCCAGCATTTT. Amino acid sequence: CASSPGLENQPQHF.

The CDR3 coding sequence is TGTGCCAGCAGTGATGGCGGGCAGTACTTC. Protein: CASSDGGQYF. The chain has TRBV2 and TRBJ2-7; D ambiguous. V was trimmed by 3 bases and J by 9 bases, leaving 6 bases between them. The germline CDR1 and CDR2 sequences are SNHLY and FYNNEI. CDR3 length: 10 residues. The full variable domain, rest sourced from reference TRBV2 and TRBJ2-7, is EPEVTQTPSHQVTQMGQEVILRCVPISNHLYFYWYRQILGQKVEFLVSFYNNEISEKSEIFDDQFSVERPDGSNFTLKIRSTKLEDSAMYFCASSDGGQYFGPGTRLTVT.

This chain links TRBV21-1 with TRBJ2-5; the D call TRBD1 from the table was never checked on the DNA. The DNA matches TRBJ2-7 better at its end, which makes the J call doubtful. TRBV21-1 is a listed pseudogene. The CDR3 runs to 15 residues. CDR3: CAANICRDRSYEQYF. CDR3 DNA: TGTGCCGCTAATATATGCCGGGACAGAAGTTACGAGCAGTACTTC.

The count of this clone is one. The V call is TRBV11-2, the J call TRBJ1-1; D may be TRBD1 (6 bases). This CDR3 spans 17 amino acids. The V end lost 5 bases, the J end lost 0 bases, and 19 bases lay between the germline ends. CDR1 SGHAT and CDR2 FQNNGV come from the germline V gene. In DNA, the CDR3 is TGTGCCAGCAGCCCCCGTAACAGGGCTGGATTGAACACTGAAGCTTTCTTT. It specifies CASSPRNRAGLNTEAFF.

This chain connects TRBV28 to TRBJ1-1; 9 bases match TRBD1. CDR1 and CDR2 (germline): MDHEN, SYDVKM. This CDR3 region has 16 residues. J gave up 1 base and V 3 bases, and 6 bases lay outside the gene matches. The CDR3 reads CASSFVLGQGNTEAFF. In DNA form, the CDR3 reads TGTGCCAGCAGTTTTGTGTTGGGACAGGGGAACACTGAAGCTTTCTTT.

The chain joins TRBV18 to TRBJ2-1; D is unresolved. V was shortened by 8 bases and J by 6 bases, with 14 bases between the two germline ends. The CDR3 consists of 13 residues. Germline V gives CDR1 KGHSH, CDR2 LQKENI. CDR3 sequence reads: CASQLTAGNEQFF. The CDR3 DNA sequence: TGTGCCAGCCAACTAACGGCCGGCAATGAGCAGTTCTTC.

The rearrangement uses TRBV12-5 and TRBJ1-1; 7 bases are shared with TRBD1. V shed 8 bases, J shed 0 bases, and the junction held 9 bases outside the gene matches. CDR1 is LGHNT and CDR2 is FRNRAP in the germline V gene. The CDR3 extends over 15 amino acids. CDR3 coding DNA: TGTGCTAGTCATCGGGACAGAATCATGAACACTGAAGCTTTCTTT. This encodes CASHRDRIMNTEAFF.

This clone was seen once. The chain employs TRBV7-9 and TRBJ1-1; 7 bases line up with TRBD1. This CDR3 region has 13 residues. Trimming took 6 bases from V and 4 from J; bases not matched to a gene: 5. Germline V CDR1 and CDR2: SEHNR, FQNEAQ (reference sequence). CDR3: CASSRPGGTEAFF. The CDR3, as DNA: TGTGCCAGCAGTCGACCAGGGGGCACTGAAGCTTTCTTT.

The V gene is TRBV3-1 (or the pseudogene TRBV3-2), the J gene TRBJ1-2, with 12 bases lining up with TRBD1. V was pared by 4 bases and J by 5 bases, with 8 bases of the junction left unmatched. Germline V gene lookup returns CDR1 LGHDT and CDR2 YNNKEL (reference sequence). The CDR3 has 16 residues. In nucleotides, the CDR3 is TGTGCCAGCAGCCCCCGGGACAGGGGGCGAATATATGGCTACACCTTC. Protein: CASSPRDRGRIYGYTF.

The genes are TRBV10-3 and TRBJ2-7, with TRBD2 matching over 8 bases. V shed 7 bases, J shed 2 bases, and the junction held 4 bases outside the gene matches. Germline loops: CDR1 ENHRY, CDR2 SYGVKD. The CDR3 runs to 13 residues. The CDR3 DNA sequence: TGTGCCATCACGGGAGGGCCTCCCTACGAGCAGTACTTC. Translation: CAITGGPPYEQYF.

The chain recombines TRBV7-6 with TRBJ2-5; 10 nucleotides align to TRBD2. The CDR3 consists of 16 residues. Per germline, CDR1 SGHVS and CDR2 FNYEAQ. Trimming at V came to 1 base and at J to 5 bases, leaving 7 bases not matched to a gene. CDR3 in amino acids: CASSLEASGSRETQYF. CDR3 coding DNA: TGTGCCAGCAGCTTAGAGGCTAGCGGGAGCCGGGAGACCCAGTACTTC.